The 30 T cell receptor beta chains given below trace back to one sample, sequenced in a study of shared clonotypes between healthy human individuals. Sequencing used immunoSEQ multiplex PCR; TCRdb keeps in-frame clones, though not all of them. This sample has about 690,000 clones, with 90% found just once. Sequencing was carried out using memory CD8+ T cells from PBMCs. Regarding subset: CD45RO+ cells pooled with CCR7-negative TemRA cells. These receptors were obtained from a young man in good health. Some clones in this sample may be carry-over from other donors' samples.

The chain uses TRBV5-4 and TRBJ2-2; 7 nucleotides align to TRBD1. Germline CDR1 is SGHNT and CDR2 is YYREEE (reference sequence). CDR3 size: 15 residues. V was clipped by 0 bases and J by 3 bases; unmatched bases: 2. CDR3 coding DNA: TGTGCCAGCAGCTTGGAGAGGGGGCACACCGGGGAGCTGTTTTTT. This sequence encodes CASSLERGHTGELFF.

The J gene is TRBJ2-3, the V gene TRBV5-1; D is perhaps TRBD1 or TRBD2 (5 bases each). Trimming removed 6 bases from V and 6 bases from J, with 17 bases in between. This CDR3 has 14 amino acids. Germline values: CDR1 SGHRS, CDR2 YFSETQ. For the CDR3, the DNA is TGCGCCAGCACCCGGGACCTACAATTGGATACGCAGTATTTT. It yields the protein CASTRDLQLDTQYF.

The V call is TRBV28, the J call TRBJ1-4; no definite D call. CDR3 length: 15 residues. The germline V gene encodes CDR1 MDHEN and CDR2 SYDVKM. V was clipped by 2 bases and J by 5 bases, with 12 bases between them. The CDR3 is CASSLDPRRNEKLFF. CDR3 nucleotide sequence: TGTGCCAGCAGTTTAGACCCGAGAAGGAATGAAAAACTGTTTTTT.

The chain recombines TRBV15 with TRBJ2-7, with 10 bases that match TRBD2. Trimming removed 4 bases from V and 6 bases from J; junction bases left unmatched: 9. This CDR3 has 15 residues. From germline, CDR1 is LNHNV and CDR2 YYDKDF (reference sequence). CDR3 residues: CATSKKAGGPSEQYF. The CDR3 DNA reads TGTGCCACCAGCAAAAAAGCGGGAGGGCCGAGCGAGCAGTACTTC.

CDR3 in DNA: TGTGCCATCAGTGTGGCGGGGGAGCAGTACTTC. Its translation is CAISVAGEQYF. The J gene is TRBJ2-7, the V gene TRBV10-3, with D tentatively TRBD2 (6 bases). There are 11 residues in the CDR3. From germline, CDR1 is ENHRY and CDR2 SYGVKD. The germline V and J ends were trimmed by 4 bases and 7 bases, with 8 bases remaining between them.

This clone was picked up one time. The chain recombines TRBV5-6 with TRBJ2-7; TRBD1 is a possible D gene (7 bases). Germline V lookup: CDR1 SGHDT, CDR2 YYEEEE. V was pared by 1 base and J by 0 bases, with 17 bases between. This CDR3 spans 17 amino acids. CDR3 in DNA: TGTGCCAGCAGCTTGCCGTGGCAGGGGGAGGACTCCTACGAGCAGTACTTC. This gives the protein CASSLPWQGEDSYEQYF.

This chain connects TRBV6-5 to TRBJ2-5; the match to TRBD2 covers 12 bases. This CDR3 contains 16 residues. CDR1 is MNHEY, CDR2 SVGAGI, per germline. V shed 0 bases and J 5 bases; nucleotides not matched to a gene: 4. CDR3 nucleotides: TGTGCCAGCAGTTACTCGAGGGGACTAGCGGGTGAGACCCAGTACTTC. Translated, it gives CASSYSRGLAGETQYF.

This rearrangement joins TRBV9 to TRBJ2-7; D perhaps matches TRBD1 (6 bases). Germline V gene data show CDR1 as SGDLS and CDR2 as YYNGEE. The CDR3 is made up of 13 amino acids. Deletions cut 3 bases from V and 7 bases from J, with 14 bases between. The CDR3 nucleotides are TGTGCCAGCAGCGGAGGGGGACCCCTTGAGCAGTACTTC. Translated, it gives CASSGGGPLEQYF.

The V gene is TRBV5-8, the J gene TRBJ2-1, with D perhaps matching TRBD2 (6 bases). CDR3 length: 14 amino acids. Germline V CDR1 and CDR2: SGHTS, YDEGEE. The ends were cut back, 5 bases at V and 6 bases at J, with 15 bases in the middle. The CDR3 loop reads CASSPGLLANEQFF. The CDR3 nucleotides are TGTGCCAGCAGTCCGGGACTGCTCGCCAATGAGCAGTTCTTC.

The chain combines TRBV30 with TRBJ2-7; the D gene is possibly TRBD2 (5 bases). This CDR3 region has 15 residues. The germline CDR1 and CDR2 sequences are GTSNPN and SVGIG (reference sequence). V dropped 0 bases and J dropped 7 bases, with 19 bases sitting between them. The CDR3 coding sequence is TGTGCCTGGAGTGTAGCCCGGGGTGTTTTTCGTGAGCAGTACTTC. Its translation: CAWSVARGVFREQYF.

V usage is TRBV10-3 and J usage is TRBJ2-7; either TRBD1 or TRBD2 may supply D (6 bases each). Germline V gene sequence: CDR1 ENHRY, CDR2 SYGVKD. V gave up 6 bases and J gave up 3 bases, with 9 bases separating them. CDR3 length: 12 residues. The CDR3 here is CAIREGHYEQYF. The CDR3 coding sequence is TGTGCCATCAGGGAGGGACACTACGAGCAGTACTTC.

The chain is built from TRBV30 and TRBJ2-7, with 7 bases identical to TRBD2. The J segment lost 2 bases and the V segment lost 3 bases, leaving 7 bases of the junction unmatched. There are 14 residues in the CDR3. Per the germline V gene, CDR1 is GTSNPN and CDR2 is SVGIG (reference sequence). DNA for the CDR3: TGTGCCTGGAGGAATAGCGGGTGGGCCTACGAGCAGTACTTC. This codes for CAWRNSGWAYEQYF.

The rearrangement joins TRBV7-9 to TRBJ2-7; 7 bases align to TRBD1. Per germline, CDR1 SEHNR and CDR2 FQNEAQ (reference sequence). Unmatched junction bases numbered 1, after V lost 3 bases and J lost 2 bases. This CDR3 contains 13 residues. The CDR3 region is CASSFGTAYEQYF. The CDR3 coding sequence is TGTGCCAGCAGCTTCGGGACAGCCTACGAGCAGTACTTC.

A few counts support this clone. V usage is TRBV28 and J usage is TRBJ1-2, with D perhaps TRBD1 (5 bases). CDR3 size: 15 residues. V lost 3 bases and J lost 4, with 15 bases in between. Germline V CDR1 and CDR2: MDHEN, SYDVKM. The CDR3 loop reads CASSLALGVTYGYTF. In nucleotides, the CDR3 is TGTGCCAGCAGTTTGGCACTGGGGGTTACCTATGGCTACACCTTC.

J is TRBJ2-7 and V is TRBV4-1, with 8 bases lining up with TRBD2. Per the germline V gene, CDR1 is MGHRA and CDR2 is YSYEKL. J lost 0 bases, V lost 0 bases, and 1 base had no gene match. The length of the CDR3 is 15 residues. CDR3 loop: CASSQEREASYEQYF. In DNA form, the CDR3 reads TGCGCCAGCAGCCAAGAGCGGGAGGCCTCCTACGAGCAGTACTTC.

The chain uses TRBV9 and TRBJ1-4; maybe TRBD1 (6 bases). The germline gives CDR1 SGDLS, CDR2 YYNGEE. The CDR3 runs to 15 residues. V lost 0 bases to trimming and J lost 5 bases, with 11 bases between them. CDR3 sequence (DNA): TGTGCCAGCAGCGTAGGGGACACAGAAAATGAAAAACTGTTTTTT. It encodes CASSVGDTENEKLFF.

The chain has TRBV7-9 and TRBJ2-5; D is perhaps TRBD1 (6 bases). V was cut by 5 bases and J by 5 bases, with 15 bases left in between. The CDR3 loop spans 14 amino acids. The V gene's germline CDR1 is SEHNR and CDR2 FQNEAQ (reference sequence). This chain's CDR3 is CASSLTGIWETQYF. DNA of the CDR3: TGTGCCAGCAGCCTTACAGGGATCTGGGAGACCCAGTACTTC.

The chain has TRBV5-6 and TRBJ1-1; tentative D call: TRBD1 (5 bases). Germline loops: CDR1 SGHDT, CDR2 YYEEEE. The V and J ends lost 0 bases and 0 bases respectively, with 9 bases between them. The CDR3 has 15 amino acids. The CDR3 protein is CASSLVGGVNTEAFF. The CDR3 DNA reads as TGTGCCAGCAGCTTGGTTGGAGGGGTGAACACTGAAGCTTTCTTT.

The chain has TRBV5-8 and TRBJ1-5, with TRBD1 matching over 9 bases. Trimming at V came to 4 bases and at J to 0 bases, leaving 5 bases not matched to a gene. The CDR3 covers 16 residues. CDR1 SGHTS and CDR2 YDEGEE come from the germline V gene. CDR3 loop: CASSPDRGYSNQPQHF. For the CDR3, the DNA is TGTGCCAGCAGCCCGGACAGGGGCTATAGCAATCAGCCCCAGCATTTT.

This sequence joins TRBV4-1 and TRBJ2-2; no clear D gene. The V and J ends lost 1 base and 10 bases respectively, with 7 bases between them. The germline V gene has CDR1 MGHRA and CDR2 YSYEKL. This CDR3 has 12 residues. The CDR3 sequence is CASSQGLVELFF. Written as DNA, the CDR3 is TGCGCCAGCAGCCAAGGGCTGGTGGAGCTGTTTTTT.

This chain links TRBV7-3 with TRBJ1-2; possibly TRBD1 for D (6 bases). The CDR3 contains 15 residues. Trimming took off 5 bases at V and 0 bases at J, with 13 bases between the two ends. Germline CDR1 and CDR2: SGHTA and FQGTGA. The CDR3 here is CASSPGGLANYGYTF. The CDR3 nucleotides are TGTGCCAGCAGCCCCGGGGGCTTAGCTAACTATGGCTACACCTTC.

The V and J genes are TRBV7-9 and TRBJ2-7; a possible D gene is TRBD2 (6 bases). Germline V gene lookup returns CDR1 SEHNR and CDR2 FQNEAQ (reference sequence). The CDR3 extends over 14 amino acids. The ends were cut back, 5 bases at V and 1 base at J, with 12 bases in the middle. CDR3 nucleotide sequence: TGTGCCAGCAGCCCGGGACTGATTTCCTACGAGCAGTACTTC. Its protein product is CASSPGLISYEQYF.

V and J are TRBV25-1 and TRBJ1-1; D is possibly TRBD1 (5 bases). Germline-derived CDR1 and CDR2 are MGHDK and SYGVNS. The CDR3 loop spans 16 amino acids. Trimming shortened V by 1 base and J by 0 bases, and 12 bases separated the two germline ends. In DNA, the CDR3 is TGTGCCAGCAGTGAATCCCAGGGACTGTTGAACACTGAAGCTTTCTTT. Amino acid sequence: CASSESQGLLNTEAFF.

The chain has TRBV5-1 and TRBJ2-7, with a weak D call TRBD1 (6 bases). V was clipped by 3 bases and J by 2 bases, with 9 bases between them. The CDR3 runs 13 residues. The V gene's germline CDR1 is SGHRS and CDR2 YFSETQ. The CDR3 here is CASSWTVAYEQYF. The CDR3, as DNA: TGCGCCAGCAGCTGGACAGTAGCCTACGAGCAGTACTTC.

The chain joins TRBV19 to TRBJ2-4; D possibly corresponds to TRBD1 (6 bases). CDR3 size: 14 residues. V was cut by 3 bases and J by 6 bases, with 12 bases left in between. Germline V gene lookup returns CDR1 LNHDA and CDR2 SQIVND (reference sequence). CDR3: CASSISTGSNIQYF. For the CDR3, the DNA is TGTGCCAGTAGTATTTCGACAGGCTCAAACATTCAGTACTTC.

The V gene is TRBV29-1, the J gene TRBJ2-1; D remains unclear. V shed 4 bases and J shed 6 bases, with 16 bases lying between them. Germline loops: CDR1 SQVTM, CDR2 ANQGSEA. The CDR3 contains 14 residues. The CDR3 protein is CSVGAPHRSNEQFF. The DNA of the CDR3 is TGCAGCGTTGGAGCGCCCCATAGGTCCAATGAGCAGTTCTTC.

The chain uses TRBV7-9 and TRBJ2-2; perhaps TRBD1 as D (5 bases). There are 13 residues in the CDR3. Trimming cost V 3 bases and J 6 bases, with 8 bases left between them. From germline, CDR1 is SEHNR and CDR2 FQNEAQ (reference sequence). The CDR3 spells CASSLLGAGELFF. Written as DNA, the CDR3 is TGTGCCAGCAGCTTGTTAGGGGCCGGGGAGCTGTTTTTT. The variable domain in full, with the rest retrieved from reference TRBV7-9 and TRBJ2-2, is DTGVSQNPRHKITKRGQNVTFRCDPISEHNRLYWYRQTLGQGPEFLTYFQNEAQLEKSRLLSDRFSAERPKGSFSTLEIQRTEQGDSAMYLCASSLLGAGELFFGEGSRLTVL.

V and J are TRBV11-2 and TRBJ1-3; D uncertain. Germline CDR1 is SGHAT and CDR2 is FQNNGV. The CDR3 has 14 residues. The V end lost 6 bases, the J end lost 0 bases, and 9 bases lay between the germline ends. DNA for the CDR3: TGTGCCAGCAGAGGTTCGGGCTCTGGAAACACCATATATTTT. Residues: CASRGSGSGNTIYF.

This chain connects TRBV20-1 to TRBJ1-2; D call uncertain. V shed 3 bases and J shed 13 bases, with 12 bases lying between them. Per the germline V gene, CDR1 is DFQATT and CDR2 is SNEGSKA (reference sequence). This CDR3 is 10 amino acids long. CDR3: CSARAGWGTF. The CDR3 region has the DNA TGCAGTGCTAGGGCAGGTTGGGGCACCTTC.

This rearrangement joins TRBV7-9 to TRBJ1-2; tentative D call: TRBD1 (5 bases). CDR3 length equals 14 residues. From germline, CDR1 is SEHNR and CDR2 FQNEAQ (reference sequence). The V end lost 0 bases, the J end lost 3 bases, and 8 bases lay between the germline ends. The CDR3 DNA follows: TGTGCCAGCAGCTTAGCAGGGGTTCACTATGGCTACACCTTC. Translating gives CASSLAGVHYGYTF.